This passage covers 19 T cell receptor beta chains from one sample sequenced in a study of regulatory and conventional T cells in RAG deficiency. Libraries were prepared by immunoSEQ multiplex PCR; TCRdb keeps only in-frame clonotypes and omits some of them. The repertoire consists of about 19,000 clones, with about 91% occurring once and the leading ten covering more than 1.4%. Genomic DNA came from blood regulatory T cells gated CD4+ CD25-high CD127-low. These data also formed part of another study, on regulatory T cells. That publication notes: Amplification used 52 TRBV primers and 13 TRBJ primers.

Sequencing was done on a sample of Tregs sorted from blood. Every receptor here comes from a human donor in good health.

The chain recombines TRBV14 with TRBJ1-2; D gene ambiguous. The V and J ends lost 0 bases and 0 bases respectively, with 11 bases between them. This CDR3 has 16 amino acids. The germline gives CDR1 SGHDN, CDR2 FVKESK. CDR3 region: CASSQDRRTANYGYTF. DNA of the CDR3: TGTGCCAGCAGCCAAGATCGTAGGACGGCTAACTATGGCTACACCTTC.

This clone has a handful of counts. CDR3 amino acids: CASSSGGLGTEAFF. CDR3 bases: TGTGCCAGCAGCTCTGGGGGGCTAGGCACTGAAGCTTTCTTT. The gene calls are TRBV6-5 and TRBJ1-1; D perhaps matches TRBD1 (6 bases). This CDR3 is built from 14 residues. With 6 bases removed from V and 4 bases from J, the gap between germline ends came to 15 bases. CDR1 and CDR2 from the germline V gene are MNHEY and SVGAGI.

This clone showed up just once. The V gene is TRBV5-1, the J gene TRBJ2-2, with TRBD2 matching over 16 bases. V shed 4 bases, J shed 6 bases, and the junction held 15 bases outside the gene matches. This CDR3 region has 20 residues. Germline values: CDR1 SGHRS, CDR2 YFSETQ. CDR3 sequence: CASSINPGLAGGPGAGELFF. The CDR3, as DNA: TGCGCCAGCAGCATAAACCCGGGACTAGCGGGAGGGCCGGGTGCCGGGGAGCTGTTTTTT.

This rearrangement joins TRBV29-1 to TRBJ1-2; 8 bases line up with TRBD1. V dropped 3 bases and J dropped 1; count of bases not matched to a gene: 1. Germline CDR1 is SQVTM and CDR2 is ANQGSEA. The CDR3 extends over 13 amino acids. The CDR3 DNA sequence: TGCAGCGTTGACGGACAGGGTAACTATGGCTACACCTTC. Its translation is CSVDGQGNYGYTF.

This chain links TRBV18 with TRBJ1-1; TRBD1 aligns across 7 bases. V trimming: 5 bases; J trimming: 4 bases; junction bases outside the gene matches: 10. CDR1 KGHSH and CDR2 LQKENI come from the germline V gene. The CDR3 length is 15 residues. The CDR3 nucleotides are TGTGCCAGCTCAGCGCGGGACAGACAAGGCACTGAAGCTTTCTTT. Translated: CASSARDRQGTEAFF.

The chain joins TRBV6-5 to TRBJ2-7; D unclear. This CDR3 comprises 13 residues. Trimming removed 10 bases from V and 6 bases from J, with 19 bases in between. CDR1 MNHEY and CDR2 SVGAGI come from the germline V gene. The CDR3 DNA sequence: TGTGCCACCCTTGAGTGGGTCGGATCCGAGCAGTACTTC. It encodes CATLEWVGSEQYF.

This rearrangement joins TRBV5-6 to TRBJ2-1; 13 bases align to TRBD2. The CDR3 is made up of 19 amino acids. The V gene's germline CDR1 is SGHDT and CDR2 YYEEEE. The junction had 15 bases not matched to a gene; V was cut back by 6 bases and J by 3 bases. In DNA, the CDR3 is TGTGCCAGCACCGTGACAGGGACTAGCGGGAAACACAACTACAATGAGCAGTTCTTC. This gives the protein CASTVTGTSGKHNYNEQFF.

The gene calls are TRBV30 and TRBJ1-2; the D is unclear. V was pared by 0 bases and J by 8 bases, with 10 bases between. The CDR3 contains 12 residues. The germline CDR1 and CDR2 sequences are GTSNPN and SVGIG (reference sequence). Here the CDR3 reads CAWSVRFGGYTF. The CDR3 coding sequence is TGTGCCTGGAGTGTACGTTTCGGCGGCTACACCTTC.

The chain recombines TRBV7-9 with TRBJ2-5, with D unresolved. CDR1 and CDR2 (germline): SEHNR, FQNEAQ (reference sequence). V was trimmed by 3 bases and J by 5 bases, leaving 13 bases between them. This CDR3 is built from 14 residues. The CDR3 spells CASSFWTPGETQYF. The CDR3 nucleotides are TGTGCCAGCAGCTTTTGGACCCCCGGGGAGACCCAGTACTTC.

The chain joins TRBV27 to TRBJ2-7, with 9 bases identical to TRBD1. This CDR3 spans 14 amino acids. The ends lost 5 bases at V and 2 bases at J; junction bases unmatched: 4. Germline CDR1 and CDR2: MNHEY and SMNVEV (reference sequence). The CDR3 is CASSVRDRAYEQYF. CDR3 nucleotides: TGTGCCAGCAGTGTCAGGGACAGGGCCTACGAGCAGTACTTC.

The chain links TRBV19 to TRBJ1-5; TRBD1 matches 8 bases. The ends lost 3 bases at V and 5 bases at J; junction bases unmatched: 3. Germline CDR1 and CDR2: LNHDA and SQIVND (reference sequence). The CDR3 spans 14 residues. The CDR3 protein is CASSIPGGYQPQHF. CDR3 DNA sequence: TGTGCCAGTAGTATTCCAGGGGGCTATCAGCCCCAGCATTTT.

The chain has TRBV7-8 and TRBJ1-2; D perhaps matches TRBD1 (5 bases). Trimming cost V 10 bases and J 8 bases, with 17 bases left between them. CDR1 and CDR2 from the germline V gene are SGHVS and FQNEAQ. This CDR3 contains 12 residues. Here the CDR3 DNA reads TGTGCCACCCTCCAGGGATTTGGCGGCTACACCTTC. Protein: CATLQGFGGYTF.

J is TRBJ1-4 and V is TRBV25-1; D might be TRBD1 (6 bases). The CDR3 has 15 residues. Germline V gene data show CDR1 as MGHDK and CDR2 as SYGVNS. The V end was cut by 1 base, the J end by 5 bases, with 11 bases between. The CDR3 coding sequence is TGTGCCAGCAGTGAATTTAGGGGGGGGAATGAAAAACTGTTTTTT. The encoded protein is CASSEFRGGNEKLFF.

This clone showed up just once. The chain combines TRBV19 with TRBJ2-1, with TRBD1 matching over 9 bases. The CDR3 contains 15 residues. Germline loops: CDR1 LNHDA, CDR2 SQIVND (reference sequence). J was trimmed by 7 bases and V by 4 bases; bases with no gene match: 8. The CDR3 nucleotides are TGTGCCAGTAGTAAACCGGGACAGGGAAGGAATGAGCAGTTCTTC. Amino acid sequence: CASSKPGQGRNEQFF.

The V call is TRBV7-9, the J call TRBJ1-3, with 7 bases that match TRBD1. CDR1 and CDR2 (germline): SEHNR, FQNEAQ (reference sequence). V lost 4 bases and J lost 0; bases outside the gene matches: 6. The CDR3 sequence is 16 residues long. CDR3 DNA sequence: TGTGCCAGCAGCTCCGGGACAGTTATCTCTGGAAACACCATATATTTT. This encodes CASSSGTVISGNTIYF.

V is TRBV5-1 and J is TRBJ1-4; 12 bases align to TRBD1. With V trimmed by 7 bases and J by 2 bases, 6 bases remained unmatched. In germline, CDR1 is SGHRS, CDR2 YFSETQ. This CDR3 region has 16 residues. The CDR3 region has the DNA TGCGCCAGCGGGACAGGGGGCCCCCGCACTAATGAAAAACTGTTTTTT. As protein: CASGTGGPRTNEKLFF.

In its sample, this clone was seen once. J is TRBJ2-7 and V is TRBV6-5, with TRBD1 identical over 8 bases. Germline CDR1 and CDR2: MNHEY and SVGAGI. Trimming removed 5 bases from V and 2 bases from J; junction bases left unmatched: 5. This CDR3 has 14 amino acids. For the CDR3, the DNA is TGTGCCAGCAGTAATTCAGGGGGCCCCTACGAGCAGTACTTC. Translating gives CASSNSGGPYEQYF.

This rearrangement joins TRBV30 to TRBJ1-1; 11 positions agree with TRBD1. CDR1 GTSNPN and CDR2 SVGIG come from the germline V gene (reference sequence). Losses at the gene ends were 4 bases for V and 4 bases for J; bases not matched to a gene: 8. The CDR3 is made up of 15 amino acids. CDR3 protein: CAWKGQGASGTEAFF. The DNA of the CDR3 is TGTGCCTGGAAAGGACAGGGGGCTTCCGGCACTGAAGCTTTCTTT.

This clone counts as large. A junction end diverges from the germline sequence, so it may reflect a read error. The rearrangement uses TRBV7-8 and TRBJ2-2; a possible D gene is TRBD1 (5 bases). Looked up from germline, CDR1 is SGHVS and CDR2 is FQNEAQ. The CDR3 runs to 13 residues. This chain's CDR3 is CAGRAFNTGELFF. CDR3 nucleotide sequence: TGTGCCGGCAGGGCTTTCAACACCGGGGAGCTGTTTTTT.